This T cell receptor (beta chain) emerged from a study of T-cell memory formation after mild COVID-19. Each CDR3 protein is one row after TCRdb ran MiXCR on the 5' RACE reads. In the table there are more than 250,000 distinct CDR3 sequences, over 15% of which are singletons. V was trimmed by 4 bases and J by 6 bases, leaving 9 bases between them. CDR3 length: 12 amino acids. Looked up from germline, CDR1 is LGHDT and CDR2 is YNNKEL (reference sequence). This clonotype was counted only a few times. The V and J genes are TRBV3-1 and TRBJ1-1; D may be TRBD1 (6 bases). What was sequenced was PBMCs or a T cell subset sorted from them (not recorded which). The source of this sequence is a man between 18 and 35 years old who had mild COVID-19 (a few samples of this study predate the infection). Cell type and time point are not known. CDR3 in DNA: TGTGCCAGCAGCCGCGGGGGCCCTGAAGCTTTCTTT. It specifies CASSRGGPEAFF.